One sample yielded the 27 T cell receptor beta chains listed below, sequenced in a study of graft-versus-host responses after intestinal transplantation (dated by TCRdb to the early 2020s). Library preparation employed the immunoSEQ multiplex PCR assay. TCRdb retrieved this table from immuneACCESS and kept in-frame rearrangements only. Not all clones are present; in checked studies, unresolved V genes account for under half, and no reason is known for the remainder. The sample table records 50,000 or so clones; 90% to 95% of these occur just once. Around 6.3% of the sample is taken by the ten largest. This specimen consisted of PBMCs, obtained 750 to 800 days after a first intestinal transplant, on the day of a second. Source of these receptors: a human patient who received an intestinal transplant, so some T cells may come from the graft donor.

For the CDR3, the DNA is TGTGCCAGCTCACGCAGGGATTCCTACGAGCAGTACTTC. Protein sequence: CASSRRDSYEQYF. J is TRBJ2-7 and V is TRBV18; TRBD1 might be the D (5 bases). Per germline, CDR1 KGHSH and CDR2 LQKENI. Trimming pared 4 bases from V and 1 base from J, leaving 8 bases between. The CDR3 consists of 13 residues.

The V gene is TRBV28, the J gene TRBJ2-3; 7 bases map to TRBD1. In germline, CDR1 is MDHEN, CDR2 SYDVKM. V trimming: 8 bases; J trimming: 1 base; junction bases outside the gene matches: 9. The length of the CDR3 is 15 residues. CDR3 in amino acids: CASPPGGSGTDTQYF. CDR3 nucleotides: TGTGCCAGCCCTCCAGGGGGATCCGGCACAGATACGCAGTATTTT.

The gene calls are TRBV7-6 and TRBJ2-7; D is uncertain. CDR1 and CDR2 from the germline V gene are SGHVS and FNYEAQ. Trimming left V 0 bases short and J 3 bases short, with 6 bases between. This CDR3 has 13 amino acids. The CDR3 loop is CASSLAVSYEQYF. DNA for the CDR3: TGTGCCAGCAGCTTAGCGGTGAGCTACGAGCAGTACTTC.

Here the CDR3 DNA reads TGCGCCAGCAGTGACTATGGGGGTAGTGGTAGGAATGAGCAGTTCTTC. This codes for CASSDYGGSGRNEQFF. The chain carries TRBV10-2 and TRBJ2-1, with D perhaps being TRBD1 or TRBD2 (5 bases each). The V and J ends lost 3 bases and 7 bases respectively, with 19 bases between them. CDR1 is WSHSY and CDR2 is SAAADI in the germline V gene. The CDR3 length is 16 residues.

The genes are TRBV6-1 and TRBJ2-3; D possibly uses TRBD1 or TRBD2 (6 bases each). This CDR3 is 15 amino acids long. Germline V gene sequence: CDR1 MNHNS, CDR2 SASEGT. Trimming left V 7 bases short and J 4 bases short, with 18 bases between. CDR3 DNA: TGTGCCAGCATTGGCGGGAACAGGGCGGCAGATACGCAGTATTTT. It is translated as CASIGGNRAADTQYF.

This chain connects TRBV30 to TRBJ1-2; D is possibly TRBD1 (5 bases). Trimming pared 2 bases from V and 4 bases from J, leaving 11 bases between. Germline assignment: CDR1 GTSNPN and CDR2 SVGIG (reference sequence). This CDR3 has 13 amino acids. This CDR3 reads CAWSLQVTYGYTF. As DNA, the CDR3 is TGTGCCTGGAGTTTACAGGTGACCTATGGCTACACCTTC.

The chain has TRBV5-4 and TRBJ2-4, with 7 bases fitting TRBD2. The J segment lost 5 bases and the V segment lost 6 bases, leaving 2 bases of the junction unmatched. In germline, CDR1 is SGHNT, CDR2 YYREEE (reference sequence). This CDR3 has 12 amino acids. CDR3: CASTAGENIQYF. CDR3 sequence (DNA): TGTGCCAGCACCGCGGGAGAAAACATTCAGTACTTC.

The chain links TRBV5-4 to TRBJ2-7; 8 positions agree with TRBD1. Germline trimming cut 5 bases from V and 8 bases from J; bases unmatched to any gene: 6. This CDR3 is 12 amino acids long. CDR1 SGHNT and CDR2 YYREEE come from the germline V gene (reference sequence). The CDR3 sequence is CASSFDRGKQYF. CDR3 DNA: TGTGCCAGCAGTTTTGACAGGGGCAAGCAGTACTTC.

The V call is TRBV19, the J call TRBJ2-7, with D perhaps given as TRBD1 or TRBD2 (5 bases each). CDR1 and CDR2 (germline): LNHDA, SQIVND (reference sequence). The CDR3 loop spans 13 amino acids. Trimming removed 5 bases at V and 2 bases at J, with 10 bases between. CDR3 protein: CASSPGPTYEQYF. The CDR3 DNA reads TGTGCCAGTAGTCCGGGGCCCACCTACGAGCAGTACTTC. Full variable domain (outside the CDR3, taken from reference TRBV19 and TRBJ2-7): DGGITQSPKYLFRKEGQNVTLSCEQNLNHDAMYWYRQDPGQGLRLIYYSQIVNDFQKGDIAEGYSVSREKKESFPLTVTSAQKNPTAFYLCASSPGPTYEQYFGPGTRLTVT.

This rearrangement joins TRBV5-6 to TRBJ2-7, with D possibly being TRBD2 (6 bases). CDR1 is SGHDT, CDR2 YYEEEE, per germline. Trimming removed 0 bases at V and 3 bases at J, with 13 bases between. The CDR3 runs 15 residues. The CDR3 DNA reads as TGTGCCAGCAGCTTGGGGGCGGGACCATTCTACGAGCAGTACTTC. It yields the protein CASSLGAGPFYEQYF.

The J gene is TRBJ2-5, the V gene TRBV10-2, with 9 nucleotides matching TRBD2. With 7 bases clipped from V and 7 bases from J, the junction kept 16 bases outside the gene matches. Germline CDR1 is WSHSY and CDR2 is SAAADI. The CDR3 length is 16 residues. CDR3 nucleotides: TGCGCCAGCACCAGTAGCGGACTAGCGAGAGGTGGGACCCAGTACTTC. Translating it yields CASTSSGLARGGTQYF.

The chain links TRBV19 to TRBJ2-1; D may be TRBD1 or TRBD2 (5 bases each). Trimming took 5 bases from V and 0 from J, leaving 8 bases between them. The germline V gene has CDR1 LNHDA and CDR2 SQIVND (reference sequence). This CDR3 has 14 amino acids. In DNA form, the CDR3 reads TGTGCCAGTAGTGCAGGGAGCTCCTACAATGAGCAGTTCTTC. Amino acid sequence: CASSAGSSYNEQFF.

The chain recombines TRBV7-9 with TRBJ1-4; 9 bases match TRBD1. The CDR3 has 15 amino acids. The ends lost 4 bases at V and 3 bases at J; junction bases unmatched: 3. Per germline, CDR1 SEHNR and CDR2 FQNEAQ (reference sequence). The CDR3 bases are TGTGCCAGCAGCTCTGGACAGGGGTCTAATGAAAAACTGTTTTTT. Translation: CASSSGQGSNEKLFF.

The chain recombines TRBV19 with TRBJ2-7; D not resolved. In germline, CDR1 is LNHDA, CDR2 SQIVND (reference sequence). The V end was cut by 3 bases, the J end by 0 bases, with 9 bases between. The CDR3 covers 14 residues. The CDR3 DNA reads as TGTGCCAGTAGTATGGACCGTGCCTCCTACGAGCAGTACTTC. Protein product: CASSMDRASYEQYF.

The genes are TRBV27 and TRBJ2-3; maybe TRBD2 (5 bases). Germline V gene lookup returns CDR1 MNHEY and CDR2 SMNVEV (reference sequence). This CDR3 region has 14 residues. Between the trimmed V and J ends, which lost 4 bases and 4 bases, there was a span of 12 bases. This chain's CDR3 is CASSSTTNADTQYF. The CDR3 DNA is TGTGCCAGCAGTTCTACGACTAACGCAGATACGCAGTATTTT.

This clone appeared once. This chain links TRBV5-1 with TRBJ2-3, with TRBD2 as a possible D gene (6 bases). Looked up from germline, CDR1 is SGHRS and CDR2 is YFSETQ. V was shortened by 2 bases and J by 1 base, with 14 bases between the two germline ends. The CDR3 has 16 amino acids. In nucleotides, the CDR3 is TGCGCCAGCAGCTTCGGGCTGGGGGGTGGCACAGATACGCAGTATTTT. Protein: CASSFGLGGGTDTQYF.

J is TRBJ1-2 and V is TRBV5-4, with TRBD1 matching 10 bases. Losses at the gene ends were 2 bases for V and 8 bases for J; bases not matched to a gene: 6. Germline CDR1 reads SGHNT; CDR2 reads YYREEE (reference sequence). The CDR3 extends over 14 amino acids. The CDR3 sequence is CASSFRQGAGGYTF. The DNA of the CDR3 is TGTGCCAGCAGCTTCCGACAGGGGGCAGGGGGCTACACCTTC.

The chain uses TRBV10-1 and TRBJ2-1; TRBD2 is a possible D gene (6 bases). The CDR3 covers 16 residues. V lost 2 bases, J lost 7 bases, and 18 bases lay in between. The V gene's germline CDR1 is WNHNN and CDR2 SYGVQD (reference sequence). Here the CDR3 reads CASSERQGGTVNEQFF. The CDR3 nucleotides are TGCGCCAGCAGTGAGCGTCAGGGCGGGACGGTAAATGAGCAGTTCTTC.

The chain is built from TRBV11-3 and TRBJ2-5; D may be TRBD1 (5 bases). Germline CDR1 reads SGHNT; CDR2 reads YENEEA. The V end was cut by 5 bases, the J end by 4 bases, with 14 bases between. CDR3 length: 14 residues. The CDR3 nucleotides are TGTGCCAGCAGCACATCAGGGAAGGGAGAGACCCAGTACTTC. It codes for CASSTSGKGETQYF.

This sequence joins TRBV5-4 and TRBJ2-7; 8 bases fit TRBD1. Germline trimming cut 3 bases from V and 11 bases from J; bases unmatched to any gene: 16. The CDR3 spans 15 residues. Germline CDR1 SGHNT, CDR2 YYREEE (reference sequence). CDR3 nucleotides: TGTGCCAGCAGCTCGGGACAGGACCCGAATGTGTCGGAGTACTTC. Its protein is CASSSGQDPNVSEYF.

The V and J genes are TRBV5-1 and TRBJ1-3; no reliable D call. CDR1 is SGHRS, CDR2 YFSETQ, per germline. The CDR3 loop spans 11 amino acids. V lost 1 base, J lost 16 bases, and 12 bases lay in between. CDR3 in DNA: TGCGCCAGCAGCTTGTACCGGGTTCGCTATTTT. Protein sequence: CASSLYRVRYF.

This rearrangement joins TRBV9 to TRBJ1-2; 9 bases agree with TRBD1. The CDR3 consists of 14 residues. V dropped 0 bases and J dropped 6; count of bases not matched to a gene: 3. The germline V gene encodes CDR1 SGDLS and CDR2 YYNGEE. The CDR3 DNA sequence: TGTGCCAGCAGCGTAGATGGGACAGGGCATGGCTACACCTTC. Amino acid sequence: CASSVDGTGHGYTF.

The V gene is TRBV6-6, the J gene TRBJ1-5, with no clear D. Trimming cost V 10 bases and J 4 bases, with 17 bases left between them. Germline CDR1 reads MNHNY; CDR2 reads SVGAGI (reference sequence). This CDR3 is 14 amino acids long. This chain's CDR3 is CATTPRFWNQPQHF. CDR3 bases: TGTGCCACCACCCCACGGTTTTGGAATCAGCCCCAGCATTTT.

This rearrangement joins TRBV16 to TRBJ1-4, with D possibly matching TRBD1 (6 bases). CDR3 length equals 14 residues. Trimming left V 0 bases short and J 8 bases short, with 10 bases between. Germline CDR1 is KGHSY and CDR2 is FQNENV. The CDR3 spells CASSQSGQKEKLFF. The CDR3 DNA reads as TGTGCCAGCAGCCAATCCGGACAGAAAGAAAAACTGTTTTTT. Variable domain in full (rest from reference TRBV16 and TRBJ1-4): GEEVAQTPKHLVRGEGQKAKLYCAPIKGHSYVFWYQQVLKNEFKFLISFQNENVFDETGMPKERFSAKCLPNSPCSLEIQATKLEDSAVYFCASSQSGQKEKLFFGSGTQLSVL.

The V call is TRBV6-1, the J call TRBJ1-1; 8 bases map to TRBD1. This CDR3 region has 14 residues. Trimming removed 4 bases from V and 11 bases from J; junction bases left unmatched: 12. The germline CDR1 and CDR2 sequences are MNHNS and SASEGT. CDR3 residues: CASSVSGGSSKAFF. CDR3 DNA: TGTGCCAGCAGTGTATCAGGGGGCTCGAGCAAGGCTTTCTTT.

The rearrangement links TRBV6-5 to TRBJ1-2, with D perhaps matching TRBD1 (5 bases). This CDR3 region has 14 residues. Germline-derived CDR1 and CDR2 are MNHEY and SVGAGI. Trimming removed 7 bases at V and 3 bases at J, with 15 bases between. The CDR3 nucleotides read TGTGCCAGCACCCCTAAGAGGGGAGACTATGGCTACACCTTC. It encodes CASTPKRGDYGYTF.

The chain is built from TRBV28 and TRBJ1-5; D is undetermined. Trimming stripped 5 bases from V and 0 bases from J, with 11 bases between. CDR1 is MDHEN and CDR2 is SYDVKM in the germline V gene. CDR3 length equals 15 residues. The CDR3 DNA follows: TGTGCCAGCAGTCGGGGTACCATTAGCAATCAGCCCCAGCATTTT. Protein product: CASSRGTISNQPQHF.